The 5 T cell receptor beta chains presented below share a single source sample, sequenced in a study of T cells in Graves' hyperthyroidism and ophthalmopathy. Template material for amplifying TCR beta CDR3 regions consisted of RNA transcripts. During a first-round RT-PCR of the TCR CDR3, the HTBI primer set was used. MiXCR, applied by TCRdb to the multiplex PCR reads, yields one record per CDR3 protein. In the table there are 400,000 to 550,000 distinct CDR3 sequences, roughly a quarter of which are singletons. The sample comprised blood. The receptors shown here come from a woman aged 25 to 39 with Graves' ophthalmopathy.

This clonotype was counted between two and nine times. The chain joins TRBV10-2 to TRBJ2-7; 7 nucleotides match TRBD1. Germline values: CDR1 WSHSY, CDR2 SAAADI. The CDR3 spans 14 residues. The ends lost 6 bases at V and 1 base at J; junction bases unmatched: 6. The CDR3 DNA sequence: TGCGCCAGCAGACCGCCGGGACAGTCCTACGAGCAGTACTTC. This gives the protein CASRPPGQSYEQYF.

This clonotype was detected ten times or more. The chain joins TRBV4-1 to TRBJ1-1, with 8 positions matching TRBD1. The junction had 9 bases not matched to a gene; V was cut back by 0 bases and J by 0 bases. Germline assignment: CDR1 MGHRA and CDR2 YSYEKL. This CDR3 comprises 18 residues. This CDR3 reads CASSQDRTGWIMNTEAFF. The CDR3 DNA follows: TGCGCCAGCAGCCAAGACCGGACAGGGTGGATCATGAACACTGAAGCTTTCTTT.

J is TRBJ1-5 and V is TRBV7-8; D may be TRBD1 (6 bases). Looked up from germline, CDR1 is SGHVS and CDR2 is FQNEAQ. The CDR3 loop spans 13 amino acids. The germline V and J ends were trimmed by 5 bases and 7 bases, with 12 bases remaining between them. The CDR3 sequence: CASSHSRGQPQHF. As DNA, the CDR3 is TGTGCCAGCAGCCATTCCAGGGGACAGCCCCAGCATTTT.

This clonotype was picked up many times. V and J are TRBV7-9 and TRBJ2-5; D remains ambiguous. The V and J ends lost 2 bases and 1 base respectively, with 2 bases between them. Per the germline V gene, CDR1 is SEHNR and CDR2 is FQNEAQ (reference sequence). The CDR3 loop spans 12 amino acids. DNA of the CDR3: TGTGCCAGCAGCTTATTCCAAGAGACCCAGTACTTC. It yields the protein CASSLFQETQYF.

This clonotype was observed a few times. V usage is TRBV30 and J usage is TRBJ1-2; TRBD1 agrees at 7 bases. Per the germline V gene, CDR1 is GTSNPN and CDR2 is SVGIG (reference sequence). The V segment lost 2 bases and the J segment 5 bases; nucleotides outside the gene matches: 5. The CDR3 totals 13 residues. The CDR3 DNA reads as TGTGCCTGGAGTCCCGACAGGGTGTATGGCTACACCTTC. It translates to CAWSPDRVYGYTF. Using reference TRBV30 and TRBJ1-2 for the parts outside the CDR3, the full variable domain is SQTIHQWPATLVQPVGSPLSLECTVEGTSNPNLYWYRQAAGRGLQLLFYSVGIGQISSEVPQNLSASRPQDRQFILSSKKLLLSDSGFYLCAWSPDRVYGYTFGSGTRLTVV.